This record looks at one T cell receptor beta chain sequence and its context. The CDR3 sequence is 17 residues long. Germline trimming cut 1 base from V and 5 bases from J; bases unmatched to any gene: 12. Germline lookup yields CDR1 SEHNR and CDR2 FQNEAQ (reference sequence). This entry is derived from a study of cytomegalovirus exposure and HLA in healthy donors. About the research overall: Later, an analysis reported that the 120 or so validation repertoires had used the same platform as the 500 to 800 first-cohort repertoires.

Clones were read by immunoSEQ multiplex PCR, and TCRdb kept only the in-frame ones, dropping some. Of more than 200,000 clones in the sample, about 90% were seen once. The source is a woman younger than 45 in good health and CMV-seronegative. The genes are TRBV7-9 and TRBJ1-1; 8 bases are a match to TRBD1. Sequenced input: PBMCs. The CDR3 coding sequence is TGTGCCAGCAGCTTAGGAGCCTGGACAGGGAGGCGGACTGAAGCTTTCTTT. Encoded protein: CASSLGAWTGRRTEAFF.